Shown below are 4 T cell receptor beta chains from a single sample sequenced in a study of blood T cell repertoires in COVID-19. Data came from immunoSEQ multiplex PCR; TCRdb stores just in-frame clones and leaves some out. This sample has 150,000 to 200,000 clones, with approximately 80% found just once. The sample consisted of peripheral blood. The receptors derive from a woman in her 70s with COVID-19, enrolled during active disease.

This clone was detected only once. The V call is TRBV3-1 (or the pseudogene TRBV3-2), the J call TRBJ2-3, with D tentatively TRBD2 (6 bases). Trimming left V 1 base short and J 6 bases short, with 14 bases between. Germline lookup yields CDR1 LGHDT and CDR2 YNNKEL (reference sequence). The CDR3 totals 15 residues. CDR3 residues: CASSQGGGEGDTQYF. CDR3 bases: TGTGCCAGCAGCCAAGGCGGCGGGGAAGGGGATACGCAGTATTTT.

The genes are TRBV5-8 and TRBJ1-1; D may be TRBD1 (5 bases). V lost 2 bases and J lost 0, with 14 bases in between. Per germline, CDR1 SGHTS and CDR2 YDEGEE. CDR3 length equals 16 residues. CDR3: CASSFARRQMNTEAFF. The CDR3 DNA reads TGTGCCAGCAGCTTTGCCCGACGACAGATGAACACTGAAGCTTTCTTT. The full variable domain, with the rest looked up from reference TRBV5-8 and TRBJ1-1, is EAGVTQSPTHLIKTRGQQATLRCSPISGHTSVYWYQQALGLGLQFLLWYDEGEERNRGNFPPRFSGRQFPNYSSELNVNALELEDSALYLCASSFARRQMNTEAFFGQGTRLTVV.

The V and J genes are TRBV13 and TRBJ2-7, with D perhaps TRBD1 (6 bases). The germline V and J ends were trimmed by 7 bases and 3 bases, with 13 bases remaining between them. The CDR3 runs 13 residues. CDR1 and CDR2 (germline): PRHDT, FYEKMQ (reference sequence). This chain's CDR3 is CASTLQGIYEQYF. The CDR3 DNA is TGTGCCAGCACCCTCCAGGGGATCTACGAGCAGTACTTC.

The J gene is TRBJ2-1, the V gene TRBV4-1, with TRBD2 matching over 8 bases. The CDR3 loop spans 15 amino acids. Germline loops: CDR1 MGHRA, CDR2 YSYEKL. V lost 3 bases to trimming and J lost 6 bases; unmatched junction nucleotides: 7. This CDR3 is CASSHAGGKGNEQFF. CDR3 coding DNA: TGCGCCAGCAGCCATGCGGGGGGTAAGGGCAATGAGCAGTTCTTC.